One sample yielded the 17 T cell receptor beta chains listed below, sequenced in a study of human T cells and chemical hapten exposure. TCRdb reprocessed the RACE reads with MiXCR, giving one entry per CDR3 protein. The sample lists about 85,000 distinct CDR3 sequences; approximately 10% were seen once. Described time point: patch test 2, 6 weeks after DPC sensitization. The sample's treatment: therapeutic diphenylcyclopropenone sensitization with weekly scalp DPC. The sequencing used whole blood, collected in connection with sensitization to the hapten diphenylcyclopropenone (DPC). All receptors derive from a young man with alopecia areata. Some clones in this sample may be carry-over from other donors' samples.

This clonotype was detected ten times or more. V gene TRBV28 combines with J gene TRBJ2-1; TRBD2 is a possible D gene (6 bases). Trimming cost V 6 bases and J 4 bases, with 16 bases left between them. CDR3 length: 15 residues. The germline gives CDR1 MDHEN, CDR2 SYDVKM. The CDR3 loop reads CASRIVSGTYNEQFF. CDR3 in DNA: TGTGCCAGCAGGATCGTCTCGGGGACTTACAATGAGCAGTTCTTC.

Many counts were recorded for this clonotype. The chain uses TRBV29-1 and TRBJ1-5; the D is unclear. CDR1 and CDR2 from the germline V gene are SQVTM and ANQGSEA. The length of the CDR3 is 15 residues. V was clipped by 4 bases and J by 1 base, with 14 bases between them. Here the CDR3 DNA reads TGCAGCGTTGCGGGAGACGCGGACAGCAATCAGCCCCAGCATTTT. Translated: CSVAGDADSNQPQHF. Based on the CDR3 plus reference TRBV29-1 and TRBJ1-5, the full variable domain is SAVISQKPSRDICQRGTSLTIQCQVDSQVTMMFWYRQQPGQSLTLIATANQGSEATYESGFVIDKFPISRPNLTFSTLTVSNMSPEDSSIYLCSVAGDADSNQPQHFGDGTRLSIL.

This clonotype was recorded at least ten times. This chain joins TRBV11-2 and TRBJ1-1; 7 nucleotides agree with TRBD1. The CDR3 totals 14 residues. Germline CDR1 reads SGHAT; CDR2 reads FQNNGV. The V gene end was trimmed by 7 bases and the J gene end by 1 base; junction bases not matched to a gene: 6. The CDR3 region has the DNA TGTGCCAGCAATACAGGGGCCTCGAACACTGAAGCTTTCTTT. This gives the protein CASNTGASNTEAFF.

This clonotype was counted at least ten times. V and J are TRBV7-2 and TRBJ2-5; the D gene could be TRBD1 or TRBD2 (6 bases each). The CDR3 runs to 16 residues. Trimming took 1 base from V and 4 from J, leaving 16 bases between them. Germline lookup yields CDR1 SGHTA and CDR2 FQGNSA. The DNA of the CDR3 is TGTGCCAGCAGCTTAGGGTCCGGAAGGGGGGTAGAGACCCAGTACTTC. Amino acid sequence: CASSLGSGRGVETQYF.

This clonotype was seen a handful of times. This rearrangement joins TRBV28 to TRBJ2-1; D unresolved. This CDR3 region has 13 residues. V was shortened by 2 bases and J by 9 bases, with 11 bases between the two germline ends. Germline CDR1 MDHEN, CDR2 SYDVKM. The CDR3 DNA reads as TGTGCCAGCAGTTTAACCGCAACGAGTGAGCAGTTCTTC. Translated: CASSLTATSEQFF.

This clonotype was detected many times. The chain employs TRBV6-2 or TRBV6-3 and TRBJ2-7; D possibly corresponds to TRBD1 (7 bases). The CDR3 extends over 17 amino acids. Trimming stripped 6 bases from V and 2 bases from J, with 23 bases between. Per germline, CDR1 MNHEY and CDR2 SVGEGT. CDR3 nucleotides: TGTGCCAGCAGAAGCCTCTCGCGGGACAGAAAAACCTACGAGCAGTACGTC. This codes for CASRSLSRDRKTYEQYV.

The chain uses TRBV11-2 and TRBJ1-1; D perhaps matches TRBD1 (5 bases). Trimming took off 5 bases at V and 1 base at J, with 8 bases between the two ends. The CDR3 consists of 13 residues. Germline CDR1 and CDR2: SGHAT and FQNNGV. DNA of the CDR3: TGTGCCAGCAGCATGACAGAGAACACTGAAGCTTTCTTT. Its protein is CASSMTENTEAFF.

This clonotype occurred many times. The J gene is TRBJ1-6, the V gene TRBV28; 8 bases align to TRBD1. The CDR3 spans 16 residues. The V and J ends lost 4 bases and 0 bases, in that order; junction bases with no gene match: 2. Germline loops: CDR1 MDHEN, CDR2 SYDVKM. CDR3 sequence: CASSWTGSSYNSPLHF. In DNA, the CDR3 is TGTGCCAGCAGTTGGACAGGGAGCTCCTATAATTCACCCCTCCACTTT.

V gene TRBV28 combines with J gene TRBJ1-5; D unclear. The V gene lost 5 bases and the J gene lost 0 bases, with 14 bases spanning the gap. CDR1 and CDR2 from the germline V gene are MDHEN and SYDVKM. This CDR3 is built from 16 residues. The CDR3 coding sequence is TGTGCCAGCAGTCGGAGGGATTTCGATAGCAATCAGCCCCAGCATTTT. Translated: CASSRRDFDSNQPQHF.

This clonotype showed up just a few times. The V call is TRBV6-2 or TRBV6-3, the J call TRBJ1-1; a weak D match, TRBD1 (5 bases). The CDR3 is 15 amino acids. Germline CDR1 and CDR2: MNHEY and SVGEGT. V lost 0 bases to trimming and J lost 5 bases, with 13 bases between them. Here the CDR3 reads CASSYSGPRGTEAFF. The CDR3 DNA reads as TGTGCCAGCAGTTACTCGGGGCCCCGAGGGACTGAAGCTTTCTTT.

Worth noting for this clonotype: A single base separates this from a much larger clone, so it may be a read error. The CDR3 nucleotides read TGTGCCATCAGTGAATGGGAGAGGGAGAATTCACCCCTCCACTTT. This codes for CAISEWERENSPLHF. This rearrangement joins TRBV25-1 to TRBJ1-6; D uncertain. The CDR3 has 15 residues. Germline CDR1 is MGHDK and CDR2 is SYGVNS.

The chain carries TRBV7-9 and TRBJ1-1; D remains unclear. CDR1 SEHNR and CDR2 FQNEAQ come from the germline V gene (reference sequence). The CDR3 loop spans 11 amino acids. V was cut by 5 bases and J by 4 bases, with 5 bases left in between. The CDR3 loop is CASSVPTEAFF. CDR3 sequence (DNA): TGTGCCAGCAGCGTTCCCACTGAAGCTTTCTTT.

The CDR3 region is CASSTTDSGNTIYF. Written as DNA, the CDR3 is TGTGCCAGCAGTACGACAGACTCTGGAAACACCATATATTTT. The rearrangement joins TRBV6-6 to TRBJ1-3; possible D gene TRBD1, 5 bases. Germline CDR1 and CDR2: MNHNY and SVGAGI (reference sequence). V lost 5 bases, J lost 0 bases, and 8 bases lay in between. This CDR3 spans 14 amino acids.

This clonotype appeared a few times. In DNA form, the CDR3 reads TGTGCCAGCAGAATTTTGGGGGGCTCTCGGGCAGATACGCAGTATTTT. Amino acids: CASRILGGSRADTQYF. The chain employs TRBV11-2 and TRBJ2-3; the D call may be TRBD1 or TRBD2 (6 bases each). Looked up from germline, CDR1 is SGHAT and CDR2 is FQNNGV. CDR3 length: 16 residues. V dropped 6 bases and J dropped 4 bases, with 20 bases sitting between them.

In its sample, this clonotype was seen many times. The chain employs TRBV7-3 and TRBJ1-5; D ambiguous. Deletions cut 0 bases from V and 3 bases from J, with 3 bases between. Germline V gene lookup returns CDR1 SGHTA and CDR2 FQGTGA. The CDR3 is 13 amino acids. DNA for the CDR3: TGTGCCAGCAGCTTAACGTCCAATCAGCCCCAGCATTTT. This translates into CASSLTSNQPQHF.

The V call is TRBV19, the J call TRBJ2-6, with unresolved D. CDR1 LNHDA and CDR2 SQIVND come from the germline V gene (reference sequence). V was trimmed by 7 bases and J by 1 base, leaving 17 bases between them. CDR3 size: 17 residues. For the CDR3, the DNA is TGTGCCAGTACCCATACGGCCCTTCGTTCTGGGGCCAACGTCCTGACTTTC. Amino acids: CASTHTALRSGANVLTF.

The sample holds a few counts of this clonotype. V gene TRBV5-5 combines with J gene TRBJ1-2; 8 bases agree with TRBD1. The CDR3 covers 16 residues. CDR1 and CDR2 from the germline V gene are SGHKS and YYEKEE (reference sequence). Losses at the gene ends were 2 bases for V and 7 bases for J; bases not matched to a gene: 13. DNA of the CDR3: TGTGCCAGCAGCTTACCCCTCAGGACAGGGAATAGTGGCTACACCTTC. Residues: CASSLPLRTGNSGYTF.